Below, 21 T cell receptor beta chains from the same sample are listed, as sequenced in a study of shared clonotypes between healthy human individuals. The table came from immunoSEQ multiplex PCR; TCRdb's copy has only in-frame clones and leaves some out. The table includes roughly 2 million clones, about 95% detected once. CD45RO-negative cells were positively selected for CCR7, leaving out terminally differentiated effector memory CD45RA+ cells. Sequences were obtained from naive CD8+ T cells sorted from blood. These receptors were taken from a man between 18 and 29 years old in good health.

The chain joins TRBV29-1 to TRBJ1-1, with TRBD1 matching 8 bases. Germline CDR1 SQVTM, CDR2 ANQGSEA. The CDR3 contains 11 residues. V shed 1 base and J 8 bases; nucleotides not matched to a gene: 0. CDR3 nucleotide sequence: TGCAGCGTTGAAGGGACAGGGGAAGCTTTCTTT. Protein: CSVEGTGEAFF.

Note on this clone: This specimen includes other DNA sequences encoding the same CDR3. The chain is built from TRBV6-1 and TRBJ1-6; perhaps TRBD1 as D (5 bases). CDR3 size: 16 residues. Germline V lookup: CDR1 MNHNS, CDR2 SASEGT. V lost 0 bases and J 3 bases, leaving 9 bases between the germline ends. CDR3: CASSEATAVYNSPLHF. The CDR3 DNA reads TGTGCCAGCAGTGAAGCGACAGCAGTCTATAATTCACCCCTCCACTTT.

The chain uses TRBV6-5 and TRBJ2-7; D call uncertain. The CDR3 consists of 13 residues. Per germline, CDR1 MNHEY and CDR2 SVGAGI. V gave up 0 bases and J gave up 5 bases, with 8 bases separating them. In DNA form, the CDR3 reads TGTGCCAGCAGTTACTCGTGGGGTAACGAGCAGTACTTC. Protein: CASSYSWGNEQYF.

The chain uses TRBV27 and TRBJ1-4, with 9 positions matching TRBD1. With 5 bases clipped from V and 8 bases from J, the junction kept 12 bases outside the gene matches. The CDR3 has 16 residues. Germline CDR1 and CDR2: MNHEY and SMNVEV (reference sequence). The CDR3 loop reads CASSLGSGTGKEKLFF. For the CDR3, the DNA is TGTGCCAGCAGTCTGGGGTCAGGGACAGGGAAGGAAAAACTGTTTTTT.

V is TRBV6-5 and J is TRBJ2-7, with TRBD1 matching 9 bases. The CDR3 sequence is 15 residues long. Trimming removed 6 bases from V and 3 bases from J; junction bases left unmatched: 9. Germline CDR1 reads MNHEY; CDR2 reads SVGAGI. The chain's CDR3 is CASRAADRGFYEQYF. The CDR3, as DNA: TGTGCCAGCAGAGCCGCGGACAGGGGTTTCTACGAGCAGTACTTC.

The genes are TRBV6-1 and TRBJ2-7; the match to TRBD1 covers 7 bases. The length of the CDR3 is 14 residues. Per the germline V gene, CDR1 is MNHNS and CDR2 is SASEGT. Trimming took 5 bases from V and 2 from J; bases not matched to a gene: 6. CDR3 bases: TGTGCCAGCAGTTTCGGGACAGATCCCTACGAGCAGTACTTC. This gives the protein CASSFGTDPYEQYF.

This chain connects TRBV5-6 to TRBJ2-7; 7 nucleotides match TRBD2. The CDR3 runs to 12 residues. CDR1 SGHDT and CDR2 YYEEEE come from the germline V gene. Trimming at V came to 5 bases and at J to 6 bases, leaving 5 bases not matched to a gene. CDR3 in amino acids: CASRSASGEQYF. CDR3 bases: TGTGCCAGCAGATCTGCTAGCGGCGAGCAGTACTTC.

V is TRBV6-1 and J is TRBJ2-7, with D unclear. The CDR3 length is 13 residues. The germline V gene encodes CDR1 MNHNS and CDR2 SASEGT. V was clipped by 6 bases and J by 1 base, with 10 bases between them. CDR3: CASSLMRSYEQYF. CDR3 DNA sequence: TGTGCCAGCAGCCTCATGCGATCCTACGAGCAGTACTTC.

Of note for this clone: At the DNA level, this CDR3 is encoded by other sequences in the same sample as well. This chain joins TRBV13 and TRBJ2-5; TRBD1 matches at 10 bases. The CDR3 contains 14 residues. The germline gives CDR1 PRHDT, CDR2 FYEKMQ (reference sequence). V lost 4 bases to trimming and J lost 4 bases; unmatched junction nucleotides: 3. The CDR3 nucleotides are TGTGCCAGCAGCTCGACAGGGGGCCTAGAGACCCAGTACTTC. Its protein is CASSSTGGLETQYF. Based on the CDR3 plus reference TRBV13 and TRBJ2-5, the full variable domain is AAGVIQSPRHLIKEKRETATLKCYPIPRHDTVYWYQQGPGQDPQFLISFYEKMQSDKGSIPDRFSAQQFSDYHSELNMSSLELGDSALYFCASSSTGGLETQYFGPGTRLLVL.

The gene calls are TRBV15 and TRBJ1-2; the D is unclear. This CDR3 comprises 13 residues. The V gene lost 4 bases and the J gene lost 3 bases, with 9 bases spanning the gap. Per germline, CDR1 LNHNV and CDR2 YYDKDF (reference sequence). The CDR3 DNA reads TGTGCCACCAGCACGACTCGGGACTATGGCTACACCTTC. Protein: CATSTTRDYGYTF.

A word on this clone: This sample also contains other DNA sequences that code for the same CDR3. The J gene is TRBJ1-5, the V gene TRBV2, with D perhaps matching TRBD1 (5 bases). The CDR3 extends over 16 amino acids. Trimming removed 3 bases from V and 2 bases from J, with 14 bases in between. Germline CDR1 is SNHLY and CDR2 is FYNNEI. The CDR3 is CASSDFSGSGNQPQHF. CDR3 in DNA: TGTGCCAGCAGTGATTTTTCAGGGAGCGGCAATCAGCCCCAGCATTTT.

Note on this clone: This same CDR3 is encoded by further DNA sequences in the sample. The genes are TRBV6-5 and TRBJ2-3; tentative D call: TRBD2 (7 bases). V lost 2 bases to trimming and J lost 6 bases, with 12 bases between them. The CDR3 runs 14 residues. The germline V gene has CDR1 MNHEY and CDR2 SVGAGI. The CDR3 here is CASSYGGATDTQYF. The DNA for the CDR3 is TGTGCCAGCAGTTACGGGGGGGCGACTGATACGCAGTATTTT.

The chain joins TRBV13 to TRBJ1-2; D is ambiguous. This CDR3 comprises 16 residues. Germline V gene lookup returns CDR1 PRHDT and CDR2 FYEKMQ (reference sequence). V dropped 4 bases and J dropped 1 base, with 16 bases sitting between them. The CDR3 region is CASSSTDALHNYGYTF. CDR3 in DNA: TGTGCCAGCAGCTCTACAGACGCCCTTCATAACTATGGCTACACCTTC.

This sequence joins TRBV2 and TRBJ2-5, with TRBD2 matching over 12 bases. The CDR3 consists of 15 residues. V was clipped by 6 bases and J by 4 bases; unmatched bases: 6. CDR1 is SNHLY and CDR2 is FYNNEI in the germline V gene. DNA for the CDR3: TGTGCCAGCAGCGGACTAGCGGGGACGGGAGAGACCCAGTACTTC. It specifies CASSGLAGTGETQYF.

The V call is TRBV28, the J call TRBJ2-1; D gene ambiguous. The CDR3 runs 15 residues. The germline V gene has CDR1 MDHEN and CDR2 SYDVKM. V was pared by 3 bases and J by 2 bases, with 11 bases between. The CDR3 loop is CASSFERATYNEQFF. The CDR3 nucleotides read TGTGCCAGCAGTTTTGAAAGGGCAACCTACAATGAGCAGTTCTTC.

The chain carries TRBV9 and TRBJ2-3, with TRBD2 matching over 13 bases. Unmatched junction bases numbered 8, after V lost 4 bases and J lost 0 bases. The CDR3 is 18 amino acids. CDR1 SGDLS and CDR2 YYNGEE come from the germline V gene. The CDR3 sequence is CASSPGLAGITSTDTQYF. As DNA, the CDR3 is TGTGCCAGCAGCCCGGGACTAGCGGGGATTACTAGCACAGATACGCAGTATTTT. The full variable domain, its missing parts supplied by reference TRBV9 and TRBJ2-3, is DSGVTQTPKHLITATGQRVTLRCSPRSGDLSVYWYQQSLDQGLQFLIQYYNGEERAKGNILERFSAQQFPDLHSELNLSSLELGDSALYFCASSPGLAGITSTDTQYFGPGTRLTVL.

The V call is TRBV7-9, the J call TRBJ1-5; the D is unclear. The V and J ends lost 5 bases and 9 bases respectively, with 14 bases between them. CDR1 is SEHNR, CDR2 FQNEAQ, per germline (reference sequence). This CDR3 is 13 amino acids long. CDR3 region: CASSAQNSGPQHF. As DNA, the CDR3 is TGTGCCAGCAGCGCACAGAACTCGGGGCCCCAGCATTTT.

This clone is a singleton in its sample. The chain recombines TRBV11-2 with TRBJ2-1; D not resolved. V gave up 5 bases and J gave up 8 bases, with 16 bases separating them. This CDR3 contains 14 residues. CDR1 and CDR2 (germline): SGHAT, FQNNGV. CDR3 protein: CASSPEDARDEQFF. The CDR3 nucleotides read TGTGCCAGCAGCCCAGAAGACGCCCGAGATGAGCAGTTCTTC.

CDR3 residues: CASSFRDRNNEQFF. The DNA for the CDR3 is TGTGCCAGCAGTTTCCGGGACAGAAACAATGAGCAGTTCTTC. This chain links TRBV27 with TRBJ2-1; 7 bases line up with TRBD1. J lost 5 bases, V lost 3 bases, and 4 bases had no gene match. CDR1 and CDR2 (germline): MNHEY, SMNVEV (reference sequence). CDR3 length: 14 residues.

This clone was observed a single time. J is TRBJ2-5 and V is TRBV7-8; a possible D gene is TRBD2 (5 bases). Germline V gives CDR1 SGHVS, CDR2 FQNEAQ. The CDR3 extends over 14 amino acids. Deletions cut 5 bases from V and 5 bases from J, with 15 bases between. CDR3 bases: TGTGCCAGCAGCCCGGTCCCGGGCGGGGAGACCCAGTACTTC. It specifies CASSPVPGGETQYF.

The genes are TRBV9 and TRBJ2-7; no reliable D call. The CDR3 is 13 amino acids. Germline V gene lookup returns CDR1 SGDLS and CDR2 YYNGEE. Trimming stripped 4 bases from V and 7 bases from J, with 15 bases between. The CDR3 sequence: CASSFSFVGEQYF. CDR3 nucleotides: TGTGCCAGCAGCTTCTCGTTTGTAGGAGAGCAGTACTTC.